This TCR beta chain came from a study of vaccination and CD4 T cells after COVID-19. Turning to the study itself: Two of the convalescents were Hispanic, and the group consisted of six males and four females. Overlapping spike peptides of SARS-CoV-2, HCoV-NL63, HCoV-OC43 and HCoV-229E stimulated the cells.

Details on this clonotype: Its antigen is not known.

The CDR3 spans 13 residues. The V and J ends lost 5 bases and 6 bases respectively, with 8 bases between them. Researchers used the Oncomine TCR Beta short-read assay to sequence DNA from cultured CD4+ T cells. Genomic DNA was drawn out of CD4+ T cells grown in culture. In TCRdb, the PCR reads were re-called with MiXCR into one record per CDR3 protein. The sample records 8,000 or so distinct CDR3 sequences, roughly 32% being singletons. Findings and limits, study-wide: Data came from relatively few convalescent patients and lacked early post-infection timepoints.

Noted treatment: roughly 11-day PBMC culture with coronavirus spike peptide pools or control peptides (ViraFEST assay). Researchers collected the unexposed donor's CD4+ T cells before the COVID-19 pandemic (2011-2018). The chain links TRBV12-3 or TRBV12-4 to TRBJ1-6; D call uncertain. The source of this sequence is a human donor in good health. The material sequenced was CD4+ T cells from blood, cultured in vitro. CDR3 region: CASSPRPNSPLHF. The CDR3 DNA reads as TGTGCCAGCAGTCCTAGACCTAATTCACCCCTCCACTTT.